The clone carrying this T cell receptor (beta chain) occurred a few times. Its specificity is not known. This entry is derived from a study of beta chain features in type 1 diabetes. Looking at the study overall: Patients did not differ from healthy donors in age, gender or cell yield. Study-level findings and limits: Researchers report that Type 1 diabetes patients had moderately but significantly shorter TCRB CDR3s across all four CD4+ subsets. Lower insertion and higher deletion counts appeared at VDJ junctions in type 1 diabetes patients. A potential PCR bias toward shorter templates would be equal in patient and control samples.

The authors reverse transcribed all of the isolated RNA, so sequencing captured expressed TCRB transcripts. Repertoires were generated with immunoSEQ multiplex PCR, while TCRdb's copy carries only in-frame clones and drops some. The table includes a few hundred thousand clones, 13% detected once. The sequenced material came from naive CD4+ T cells from blood. The source of this sequence is a woman between 18 and 29 years old with type 1 diabetes.

CDR3 sequence (DNA): TGTGCCAGCAGCTCCTTACCTGTTTCGGGGTTTGAGCAGTTCTTC. It is translated as CASSSLPVSGFEQFF. The chain joins TRBV7-6 to TRBJ2-1; possible D gene TRBD2, 5 bases. This CDR3 is 15 amino acids long. Germline CDR1 is SGHVS and CDR2 is FNYEAQ. The V end was cut by 4 bases, the J end by 9 bases, with 19 bases between.